The clone carrying this TCR beta chain was recorded many times. This entry is derived from a study of T-cell reconstitution after alpha-beta-depleted transplantation in children. The TCRbeta library incorporated unique molecular identifiers. A single record per CDR3 protein comes from TCRdb applying MiXCR to the PCR reads. This sample carries almost 600,000 distinct CDR3 sequences, 25% to 30% of them seen once, and the ten largest clones take around a third. From germline, CDR1 is SGHVS and CDR2 FQNEAQ. The CDR3 runs 15 residues. The V segment lost 5 bases and the J segment 7 bases; nucleotides outside the gene matches: 7.

This clonotype originated in a boy under two years old with Wiskott-Aldrich syndrome, due to receive a stem cell transplant. The material sequenced was PBMCs, taken before TCRalphabeta/CD19-depleted stem cell transplant. This sequence joins TRBV7-8 and TRBJ1-6, with 8 nucleotides matching TRBD1. The CDR3 spells CASSTDRGDNSPLHF. Written as DNA, the CDR3 is TGTGCCAGCAGCACAGACAGGGGCGACAATTCACCCCTCCACTTT.